The clone carrying this T cell receptor beta chain was recorded at least ten times. Its antigen is still unknown. V was clipped by 4 bases and J by 2 bases, with 8 bases between them. The length of the CDR3 is 13 residues. Germline-derived CDR1 and CDR2 are SNHLY and FYNNEI. The entry originates in a study of T cells in Graves' hyperthyroidism and ophthalmopathy. Study conclusions and caveats: Expanded thyroid clonotypes (above 0.001) were mostly also found in blood. Median prediction lead before ophthalmopathy onset was 6 to 8 months with the model.

Those patients with uncontrolled infection, other autoimmune disease, pregnancy or lactation were excluded. Diagnostic assessment was based on clinical symptoms, serum thyroxine and TRAb, thyroid ultrasound and orbital computed tomography. Researchers took RNA transcripts and amplified the TCR beta CDR3 regions from them. TCR CDR3 regions were first amplified by RT-PCR with HTBI primers. MiXCR, run by TCRdb on the multiplex PCR reads, gives a single entry per CDR3 protein. Here the sample spans around 300,000 distinct CDR3 sequences, about 13% being singletons. The material sequenced was blood. The clonotype originates from a woman in her forties with Graves' ophthalmopathy. The genes are TRBV2 and TRBJ1-2; no clear D gene. This CDR3 reads CASSVEQNYGYTF. The DNA of the CDR3 is TGTGCCAGCAGTGTAGAACAGAACTATGGCTACACCTTC.